This T cell receptor beta chain was retrieved from a study of response to subunit inactivated influenza vaccine. TCRdb re-called the RT-PCR reads with MiXCR, one entry per CDR3 protein. The table has 530,000 or so distinct CDR3 sequences, around 25% seen once; the top ten hold approximately 2%. Germline CDR1 MNHEY, CDR2 SVGEGT. This CDR3 contains 15 residues. The V end was cut by 4 bases, the J end by 2 bases, with 12 bases between. This clonotype originated in a man aged 50 to 60 who received an inactivated influenza vaccine. The V gene is TRBV6-2 or TRBV6-3, the J gene TRBJ1-5, with unresolved D. Sequencing was performed on CD4+ T cells sorted from PBMCs, taken 5 to 6 days after vaccination. The CDR3 DNA sequence: TGTGCCAGCAGTTTTGGGGTAACAGGCAATCAGCCCCAGCATTTT. Translating gives CASSFGVTGNQPQHF.